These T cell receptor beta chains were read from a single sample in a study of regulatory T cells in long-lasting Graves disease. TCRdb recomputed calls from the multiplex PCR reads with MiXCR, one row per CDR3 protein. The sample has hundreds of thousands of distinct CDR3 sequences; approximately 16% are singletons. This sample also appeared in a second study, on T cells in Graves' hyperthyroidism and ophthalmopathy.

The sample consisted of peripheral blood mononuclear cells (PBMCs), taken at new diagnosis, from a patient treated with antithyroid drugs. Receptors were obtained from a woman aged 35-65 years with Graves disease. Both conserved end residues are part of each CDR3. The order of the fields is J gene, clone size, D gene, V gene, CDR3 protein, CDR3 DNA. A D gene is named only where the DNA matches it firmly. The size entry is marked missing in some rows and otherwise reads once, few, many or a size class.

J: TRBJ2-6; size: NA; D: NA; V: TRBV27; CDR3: CASSSPGRGGANVLTF; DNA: TGTGCCAGCAGTTCCCCGGGTAGGGGTGGGGCCAACGTCCTGACTTTC
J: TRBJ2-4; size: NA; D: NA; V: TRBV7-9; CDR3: CASTTEGARNIQYF; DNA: TGTGCCAGCACCACTGAAGGGGCGAGAAACATTCAGTACTTC
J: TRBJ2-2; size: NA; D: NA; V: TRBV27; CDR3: CASSFSTNKNTGELFF; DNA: TGTGCCAGCAGTTTCAGTACTAATAAAAACACCGGGGAGCTGTTTTTT
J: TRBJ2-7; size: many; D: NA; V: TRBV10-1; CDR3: CAIFGGEAYEQYF; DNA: TGCGCCATCTTCGGGGGAGAAGCCTACGAGCAGTACTTC
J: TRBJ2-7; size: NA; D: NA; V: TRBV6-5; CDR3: CASSYSWGRILEQYF; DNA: TGTGCCAGCAGTTACTCTTGGGGTCGGATCTTAGAGCAGTACTTC
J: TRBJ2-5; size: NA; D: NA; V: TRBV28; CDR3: CASSGNVGTQYF; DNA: TGTGCCAGCAGCGGGAACGTAGGGACCCAGTACTTC
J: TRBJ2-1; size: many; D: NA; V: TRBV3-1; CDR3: CASSLKGGHSYNEQFF; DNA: TGTGCCAGCAGCCTTAAAGGGGGTCACTCCTACAATGAGCAGTTCTTC
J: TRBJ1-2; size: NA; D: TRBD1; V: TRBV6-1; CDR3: CASRGTGVGYTF; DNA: TGTGCCAGCAGGGGGACAGGGGTCGGCTACACCTTC
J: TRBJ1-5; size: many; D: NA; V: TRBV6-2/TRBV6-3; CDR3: CASSEWGGDQPQHF; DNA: TGTGCCAGCAGTGAATGGGGAGGAGATCAGCCCCAGCATTTT
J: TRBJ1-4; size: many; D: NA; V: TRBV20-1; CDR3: CSAREMNEKLFF; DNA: TGCAGTGCTAGAGAGATGAATGAAAAACTGTTTTTT
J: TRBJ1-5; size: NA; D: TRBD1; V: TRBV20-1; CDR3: CSASDRGNQPQHF; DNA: TGCAGTGCCTCCGACAGGGGAAATCAGCCCCAGCATTTT
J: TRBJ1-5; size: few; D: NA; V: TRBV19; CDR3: CASSTGAKQPQHF; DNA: TGTGCCAGTAGTACAGGGGCCAAACAGCCCCAGCATTTT
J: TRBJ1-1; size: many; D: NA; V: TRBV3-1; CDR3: CASSQELRGTEAFF; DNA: TGTGCCAGCAGCCAAGAACTCAGAGGCACTGAAGCTTTCTTT
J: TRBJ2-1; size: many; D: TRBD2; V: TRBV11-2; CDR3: CASSYLAGGLRSYNEQFF; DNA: TGTGCCAGCAGCTACCTAGCGGGGGGGCTGAGATCCTACAATGAGCAGTTCTTC
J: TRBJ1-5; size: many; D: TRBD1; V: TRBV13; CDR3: CASSSRGQGALGQPQHF; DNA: TGTGCCAGCAGCTCTAGAGGACAGGGTGCCTTAGGGCAGCCCCAGCATTTT
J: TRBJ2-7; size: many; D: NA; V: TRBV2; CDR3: CASGVQIYEQYF; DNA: TGTGCCAGCGGGGTACAAATTTACGAGCAGTACTTC
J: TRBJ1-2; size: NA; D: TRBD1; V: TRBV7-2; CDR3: CASRPRQGNYGYTF; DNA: TGTGCCAGCAGACCGAGACAGGGGAACTATGGCTACACCTTC
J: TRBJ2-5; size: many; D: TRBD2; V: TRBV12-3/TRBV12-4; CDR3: CASSLGLKETQYF; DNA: TGTGCCAGCAGTTTGGGACTAAAAGAGACCCAGTACTTC
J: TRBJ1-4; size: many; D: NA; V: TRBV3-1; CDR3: CASSPLGVPALFF; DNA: TGTGCCAGCAGCCCCCTTGGGGTCCCAGCACTGTTTTTT
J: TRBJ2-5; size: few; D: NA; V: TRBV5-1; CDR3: CASSLRAGAETQYF; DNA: TGCGCCAGCAGCTTGAGGGCAGGGGCGGAGACCCAGTACTTC
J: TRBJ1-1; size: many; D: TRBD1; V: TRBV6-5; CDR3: CASSYQAMTGGKTEAFF; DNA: TGTGCCAGCAGTTACCAAGCCATGACAGGGGGTAAGACTGAAGCTTTCTTT
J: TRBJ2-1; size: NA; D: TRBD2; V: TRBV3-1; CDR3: CASSQDWRTSGVDEQFF; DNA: TGTGCCAGCAGCCAAGATTGGCGGACTAGCGGGGTGGATGAGCAGTTCTTC
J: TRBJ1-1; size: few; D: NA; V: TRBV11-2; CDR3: CASSPPGALGTEAFF; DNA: TGTGCCAGCAGCCCCCCGGGGGCCCTGGGCACTGAAGCTTTCTTT
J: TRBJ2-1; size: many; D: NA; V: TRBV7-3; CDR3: CASSPLGERSYNEQFF; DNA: TGTGCCAGCAGCCCCCTGGGGGAGCGGAGTTACAATGAGCAGTTCTTC
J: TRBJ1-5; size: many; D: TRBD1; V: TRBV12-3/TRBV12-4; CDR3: CASTLDRVNQPQHF; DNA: TGTGCCAGCACTTTGGACAGGGTCAATCAGCCCCAGCATTTT
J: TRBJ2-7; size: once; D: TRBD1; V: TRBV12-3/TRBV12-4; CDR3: CASRRPGAGGTYEQYF; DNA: TGTGCCAGCCGCCGACCTGGAGCAGGGGGCACCTACGAGCAGTACTTC
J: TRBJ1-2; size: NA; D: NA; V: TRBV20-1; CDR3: CSARGAYGYTF; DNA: TGCAGTGCTAGGGGAGCGTACGGCTACACCTTC
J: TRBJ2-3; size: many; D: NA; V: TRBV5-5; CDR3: CASSEVTGASTDTQYF; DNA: TGTGCCAGCAGCGAGGTAACCGGGGCCAGCACAGATACGCAGTATTTT
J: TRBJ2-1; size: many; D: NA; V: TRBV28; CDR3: CASSRGTVPYNEQFF; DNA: TGTGCCAGCTCAAGGGGAACAGTCCCTTACAATGAGCAGTTCTTC
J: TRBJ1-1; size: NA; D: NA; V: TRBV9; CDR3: CASSVVGGGSEAFF; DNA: TGTGCCAGCAGCGTAGTTGGGGGGGGCTCTGAAGCTTTCTTT